This is a list of T cell receptor beta chains from one sample in a study of blood T cell repertoires in COVID-19. The protocol was immunoSEQ multiplex PCR, while the TCRdb copy is restricted to in-frame clones and leaves out a portion. The data show about 49,000 clones, with over 90% seen just once and about 1% held by the top ten. Source material: peripheral blood. The receptors originated from a man aged 55 to 70 with COVID-19, enrolled during active disease. The CDR3 runs from the conserved cysteine through the conserved F or W. Fields, in order: D gene, J gene, clone size, V gene, CDR3 protein, CDR3 DNA. D genes are given only for firm matches. Size values are once, few and many counts, or a class for expanded clones, and some rows have none.

TRBD1 TRBJ1-2 - TRBV5-1 CASSPGQGHYGYTF TGCGCCAGCAGCCCCGGACAGGGACACTATGGCTACACCTTC
TRBD2 TRBJ2-3 - TRBV5-1 CASSLQPGTSGADTQYF TGCGCCAGCAGCCTCCAGCCCGGGACTAGCGGAGCAGATACGCAGTATTTT
- TRBJ1-2 - TRBV28 CASSFPGQANYGYTF TGTGCCAGCAGTTTCCCAGGGCAGGCTAACTATGGCTACACCTTC
TRBD1 TRBJ2-7 - TRBV19 CASSPRQGHNEQYF TGTGCCAGTAGTCCCCGACAGGGACATAACGAGCAGTACTTC
- TRBJ1-3 few TRBV3-1/TRBV3-2 CASSQDVLSGNTIYF TGTGCCAGCAGCCAAGACGTACTCTCTGGAAACACCATATATTTT
- TRBJ1-5 - TRBV3-1/TRBV3-2 CASSHGYYRGNQPQHF TGTGCCAGCAGCCATGGGTATTACAGGGGCAATCAGCCCCAGCATTTT
TRBD1 TRBJ1-6 - TRBV10-2 CATSDRPNSPLHF TGCGCCACCTCGGACAGGCCTAATTCACCCCTCCACTTT
- TRBJ1-2 - TRBV27 CASSTTFSGGADGYTF TGTGCCAGCAGTACAACGTTTTCGGGGGGGGCTGATGGCTACACCTTC
- TRBJ1-1 - TRBV7-9 CASSLSSVRNTEAFF TGTGCCAGCAGCTTATCAAGCGTAAGGAACACTGAAGCTTTCTTT
- TRBJ2-7 once TRBV7-8 CASSPQARGTYEQYF TGTGCCAGCAGCCCCCAGGCGAGGGGGACGTACGAGCAGTACTTC
TRBD1 TRBJ1-2 - TRBV5-1 CASSLVAGGLYGYTF TGCGCCAGCAGCTTGGTTGCAGGGGGCCTCTATGGCTACACCTTC
- TRBJ2-2 once TRBV6-4 CASSAEEGNGELFF TGTGCCAGCAGTGCCGAGGAGGGGAACGGGGAGCTGTTTTTT
- TRBJ1-5 - TRBV7-2 CASSLGRHQPQHF TGTGCCAGCAGCTTGGGCAGGCATCAGCCCCAGCATTTT
- TRBJ2-7 - TRBV6-6 CASSYIVRGREHEQYF TGTGCCAGCAGTTACATTGTAAGGGGCAGGGAACACGAGCAGTACTTC
- TRBJ1-2 - TRBV27 CASSRQINTYGYTF TGTGCCAGCAGCCGACAGATTAACACCTATGGCTACACCTTC
TRBD2 TRBJ2-1 - TRBV5-6 CASSLSGRASDEQFF TGTGCCAGCAGCTTAAGTGGGAGGGCCTCGGATGAGCAGTTCTTC
TRBD2 TRBJ2-1 - TRBV18 CASSPASGGWNEQFF TGTGCCAGCTCCCCCGCTAGCGGGGGTTGGAATGAGCAGTTCTTC
TRBD2 TRBJ2-5 - TRBV7-8 CASSMGGGYPETQYF TGTGCCAGCAGCATGGGGGGGGGTTACCCAGAGACCCAGTACTTC
- TRBJ1-3 - TRBV19 CASSPSGAGNTIYF TGTGCCAGTAGTCCCTCGGGAGCTGGAAACACCATATATTTT
TRBD1 TRBJ1-5 - TRBV7-9 CASSSTGQGVNQPQHF TGTGCCAGCAGCTCCACAGGACAGGGGGTCAATCAGCCCCAGCATTTT